This TCR beta chain was recovered during a study of cytomegalovirus exposure and HLA in healthy donors. As for the study in general: Out of 150 million to 200 million T cells, an earlier analysis found around 120 million unique TCR beta sequences in total. For the approximately 390 genotyped donors, about 81% fell within the Caucasian-associated ancestry cluster. The study's early data release held approximately 91 million unique TCRs from HLA-typed donors. Overall study results and limits: With later analysis, a missense DCLRE1C variant became linked to TCR beta V- and J-gene trimming.

As to this clone: Its target is unknown.

Trimming took off 7 bases at V and 7 bases at J, with 4 bases between the two ends. This CDR3 spans 8 amino acids. The germline CDR1 and CDR2 sequences are DFQATT and SNEGSKA (reference sequence). PCR primers comprised 60 Vbeta and 13 Jbeta primers. Sequencing used immunoSEQ multiplex PCR; TCRdb keeps in-frame clones, though not all of them. This sample's clone table lists about 210,000 clones. Material: PBMCs. The V call is TRBV20-1, the J call TRBJ1-2; D not resolved. The TCR sequence derives from a woman aged 25 to 39 in good health and CMV-seropositive. The CDR3: CSGGGYTF. The CDR3 DNA is TGCAGTGGAGGTGGCTACACCTTC.